These T cell receptor beta chains were read from a single sample in a study of blood T cell repertoires in COVID-19. The data were produced by immunoSEQ multiplex PCR, yet TCRdb's version contains in-frame clones alone and is incomplete. This sample has about 48,000 clones, with approximately 90% found just once. The sample consisted of peripheral blood. The receptors derive from a man in his 70s with acute or convalescent COVID-19. Each CDR3 is given with its conserved first and last residue. Each record gives: J gene, V gene, CDR3 protein.

TRBJ1-2	TRBV7-2	CASSLSISGAGYTF
TRBJ1-1	TRBV10-3	CAISEALATEAFF
TRBJ1-5	TRBV30	CAWSEAGGQPQHF
TRBJ2-7	TRBV6-5	CASRPRDSIYEQYF
TRBJ1-1	TRBV6-2/TRBV6-3	CASSTGGEAFF
TRBJ1-2	TRBV18	CASAAGASNYGYTF
TRBJ1-1	TRBV7-2	CASRIQGLNTEAFF
TRBJ2-7	TRBV27	CASSLSSGVTIYEQYF
TRBJ1-5	TRBV4-1	CASSRERQTPFPQPQHF
TRBJ2-7	TRBV28	CASSLGLAAGQRYEQYF
TRBJ2-7	TRBV6-5	CASSIREGAYEQYF
TRBJ2-3	TRBV6-5	CASSYFLSDTQYF
TRBJ2-3	TRBV28	CASSFSGGGTDTQYF
TRBJ1-1	TRBV29-1	CSVGAGNTEAFF
TRBJ1-3	TRBV19	CASSPGGNTIYF
TRBJ2-7	TRBV7-8	CASSLAGGPYEQYF
TRBJ1-2	TRBV7-8	CASNKDRVPLANYGYTF
TRBJ2-5	TRBV20-1	CSASLQETQYF
TRBJ2-7	TRBV11-2	CASRPGLARSSEQYF
TRBJ1-5	TRBV6-6	CASSYSRGHNQPQHF
TRBJ1-2	TRBV27	CASSRLGTGGMGYGYTF
TRBJ2-7	TRBV9	CASSVETGAYEQYF
TRBJ2-2	TRBV7-9	CASSFPWRGQNTGELFF
TRBJ2-1	TRBV27	CASSVQGYSYNEQFF
TRBJ1-1	TRBV18	CASSPGQISMNTEAFF
TRBJ2-2	TRBV6-5	CASILTETLTGELFF
TRBJ1-4	TRBV6-6	CASSYRQDNEKLFF
TRBJ1-4	TRBV7-9	CASSAQQGIGEKLFF
TRBJ1-4	TRBV5-5	CASSPGWGVINEKLFF
TRBJ2-3	TRBV9	CASSVTSGGLYTQYF
TRBJ2-7	TRBV4-3	CASSLRDSRDEQYF
TRBJ1-2	TRBV7-9	CASSVGTANYGYTF
TRBJ2-7	TRBV11-2	CASSSYRVLVHEQYF
TRBJ1-2	TRBV19	CASSIAAVRANYGYTF
TRBJ2-2	TRBV9	CASSVFSRMPIYRVNTGELFF
TRBJ1-5	TRBV10-3	CAISESQSNQPQHF
TRBJ2-1	TRBV6-2/TRBV6-3	CASSYSIPGTTEQSSYNEQFF
TRBJ1-6	TRBV18	CASSPIQGTSNSPLHF
TRBJ2-3	TRBV5-1	CASSASGTSGDTQYF
TRBJ2-3	TRBV6-2/TRBV6-3	CASSYSRTGGPDTQYF
TRBJ2-5	TRBV12-3/TRBV12-4	CASSGRGGETQYF
TRBJ1-3	TRBV28	CASSRDRGRNTIYF
TRBJ1-2	TRBV4-2	CASSQPLTDQTNYGYTF
TRBJ1-1	TRBV14	CASSRVPPPRGHLNTEAFF
TRBJ1-2	TRBV14	CASSQGRQGNYGYTF
TRBJ1-2	TRBV7-9	CASSLGQSYGYTF
TRBJ1-5	TRBV2	CASSDASQPQHF
TRBJ2-2	TRBV4-2	CASSLPGTALDTGELFF